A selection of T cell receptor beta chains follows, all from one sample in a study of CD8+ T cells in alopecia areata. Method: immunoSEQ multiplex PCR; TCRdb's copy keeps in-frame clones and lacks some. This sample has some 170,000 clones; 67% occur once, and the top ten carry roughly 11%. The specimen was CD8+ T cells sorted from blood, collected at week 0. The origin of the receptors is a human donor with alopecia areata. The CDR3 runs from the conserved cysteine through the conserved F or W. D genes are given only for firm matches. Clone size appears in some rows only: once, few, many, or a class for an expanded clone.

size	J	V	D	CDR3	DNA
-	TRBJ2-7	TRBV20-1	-	CSALFAYEQYF	TGCAGTGCTCTATTTGCCTACGAGCAGTACTTC
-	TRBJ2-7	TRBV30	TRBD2	CAWSTGGTYEQYF	TGTGCCTGGAGTACGGGGGGTACTTACGAGCAGTACTTC
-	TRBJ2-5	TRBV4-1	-	CASSSRVSETQYF	TGCGCCAGCAGCTCCAGGGTCTCGGAGACCCAGTACTTC
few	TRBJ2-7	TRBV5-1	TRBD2	CASSRGAGATYEQYF	TGCGCCAGCAGCAGGGGAGCGGGGGCCACCTACGAGCAGTACTTC
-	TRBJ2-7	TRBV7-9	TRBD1	CASSGGQGVVYEQYF	TGTGCCAGCAGCGGGGGACAGGGAGTAGTCTACGAGCAGTACTTC
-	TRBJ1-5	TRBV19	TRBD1	CASSLSGTGYNQPQHF	TGTGCCAGTAGTTTATCCGGGACAGGCTACAATCAGCCCCAGCATTTT
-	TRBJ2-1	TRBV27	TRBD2	CASSLGGVHNEQFF	TGTGCCAGCAGTTTAGGGGGGGTACACAATGAGCAGTTCTTC
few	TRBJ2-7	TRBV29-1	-	CSVGGTGRSSYEQYF	TGCAGCGTTGGGGGAACTGGGAGAAGCTCCTACGAGCAGTACTTC
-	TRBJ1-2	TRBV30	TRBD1	CAWTWTGKSYGYTF	TGTGCCTGGACTTGGACAGGAAAATCCTATGGCTACACCTTC
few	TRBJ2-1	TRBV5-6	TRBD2	CASSLGSPGGNEQFF	TGTGCCAGCAGCTTGGGGTCTCCGGGAGGTAATGAGCAGTTCTTC
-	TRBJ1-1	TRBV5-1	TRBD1	CASSPLEGQGTEAFF	TGCGCCAGCAGTCCCCTGGAGGGACAGGGCACTGAAGCTTTCTTT
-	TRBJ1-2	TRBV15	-	CATSARQGNYGYTF	TGTGCCACCAGCGCTCGCCAGGGGAACTATGGCTACACCTTC
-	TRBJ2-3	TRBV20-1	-	CSAPSLDTQYF	TGCAGTGCTCCATCGTTGGATACGCAGTATTTT
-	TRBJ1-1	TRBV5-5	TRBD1	CASSTGQGMNTEAFF	TGTGCCAGCAGCACAGGACAGGGTATGAACACTGAAGCTTTCTTT